The 2 T cell receptor beta chains presented below share a single source sample, sequenced in a study of PD-1 blockade in classical Hodgkin lymphoma. Method: immunoSEQ multiplex PCR; TCRdb's copy keeps in-frame clones and lacks some. The data hold about 94,000 clones, with roughly nine tenths observed a single time. In every patient, relapse followed autologous stem cell transplantation, while exposure to brentuximab vedotin differed. This specimen was peripheral blood mononuclear cells (PBMCs), taken before the second cycle of nivolumab. These receptors all stem from a human donor with classical Hodgkin lymphoma.

The chain combines TRBV25-1 with TRBJ2-1; D is unresolved. The length of the CDR3 is 13 residues. The V and J ends lost 1 base and 8 bases respectively, with 9 bases between them. Germline V gene sequence: CDR1 MGHDK, CDR2 SYGVNS. CDR3 region: CASSESRFHEQFF. Written as DNA, the CDR3 is TGTGCCAGCAGTGAATCCCGATTCCATGAGCAGTTCTTC.

This chain connects TRBV28 to TRBJ1-1; 7 nucleotides align to TRBD1. This CDR3 has 16 amino acids. Germline V gene sequence: CDR1 MDHEN, CDR2 SYDVKM. V dropped 3 bases and J dropped 1; count of bases not matched to a gene: 8. CDR3 sequence reads: CASSFGGGLPNTEAFF. The CDR3 nucleotides read TGTGCCAGCAGTTTCGGAGGGGGCCTCCCGAACACTGAAGCTTTCTTT.